The clone carrying this TCR beta chain appeared many times. Antigen: not known. TCRdb re-derived calls from the 5' RACE reads in MiXCR, one entry per CDR3 protein. The sample includes more than 120,000 distinct CDR3 sequences, 7.7% of them seen just once. These data originate in a study of T cells after yellow fever vaccination. Across the study: Fractions with few cells were prepared using SMART-Seq v4 Ultra Low Input. Study findings and constraints: Weaker, the secondary response had a peak occurring faster, on day 5 versus 15. Abundant clonotypes from the bulk population could contaminate FACS-sorted repertoires. Post-booster repertoires again held most primary-vaccination clones (about 96% CD4, roughly 88% CD8).

This receptor was identified in a man between 25 and 39 years old who received the YFV17D yellow fever vaccine. The sample here was CD4+ T cells sorted from PBMCs, taken 5 days after the yellow fever booster vaccination.

CDR3 nucleotides: TGTGCCAGCATCCAAAGAGTACAGTCCTACAATGAGCAGTTCTTC. Amino acid sequence: CASIQRVQSYNEQFF. V gene TRBV6-2 or TRBV6-3 combines with J gene TRBJ2-1; D uncertain. The V and J ends lost 7 bases and 1 base respectively, with 14 bases between them. This CDR3 has 15 amino acids. CDR1 and CDR2 from the germline V gene are MNHEY and SVGEGT.